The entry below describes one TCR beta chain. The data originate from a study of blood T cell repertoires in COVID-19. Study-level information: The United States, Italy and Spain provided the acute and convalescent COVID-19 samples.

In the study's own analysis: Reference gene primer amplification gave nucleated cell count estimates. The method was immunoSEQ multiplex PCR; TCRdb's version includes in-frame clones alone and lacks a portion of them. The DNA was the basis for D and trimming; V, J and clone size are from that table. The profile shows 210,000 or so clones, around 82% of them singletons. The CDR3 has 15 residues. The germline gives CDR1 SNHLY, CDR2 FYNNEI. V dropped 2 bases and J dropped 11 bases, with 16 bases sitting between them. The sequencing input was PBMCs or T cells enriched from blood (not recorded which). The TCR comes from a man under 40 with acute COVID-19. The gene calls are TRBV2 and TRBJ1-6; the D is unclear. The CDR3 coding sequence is TGTGCCAGCAGTGAATCTGGAGTGAGAGGAACACCCCTCCACTTT. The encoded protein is CASSESGVRGTPLHF.